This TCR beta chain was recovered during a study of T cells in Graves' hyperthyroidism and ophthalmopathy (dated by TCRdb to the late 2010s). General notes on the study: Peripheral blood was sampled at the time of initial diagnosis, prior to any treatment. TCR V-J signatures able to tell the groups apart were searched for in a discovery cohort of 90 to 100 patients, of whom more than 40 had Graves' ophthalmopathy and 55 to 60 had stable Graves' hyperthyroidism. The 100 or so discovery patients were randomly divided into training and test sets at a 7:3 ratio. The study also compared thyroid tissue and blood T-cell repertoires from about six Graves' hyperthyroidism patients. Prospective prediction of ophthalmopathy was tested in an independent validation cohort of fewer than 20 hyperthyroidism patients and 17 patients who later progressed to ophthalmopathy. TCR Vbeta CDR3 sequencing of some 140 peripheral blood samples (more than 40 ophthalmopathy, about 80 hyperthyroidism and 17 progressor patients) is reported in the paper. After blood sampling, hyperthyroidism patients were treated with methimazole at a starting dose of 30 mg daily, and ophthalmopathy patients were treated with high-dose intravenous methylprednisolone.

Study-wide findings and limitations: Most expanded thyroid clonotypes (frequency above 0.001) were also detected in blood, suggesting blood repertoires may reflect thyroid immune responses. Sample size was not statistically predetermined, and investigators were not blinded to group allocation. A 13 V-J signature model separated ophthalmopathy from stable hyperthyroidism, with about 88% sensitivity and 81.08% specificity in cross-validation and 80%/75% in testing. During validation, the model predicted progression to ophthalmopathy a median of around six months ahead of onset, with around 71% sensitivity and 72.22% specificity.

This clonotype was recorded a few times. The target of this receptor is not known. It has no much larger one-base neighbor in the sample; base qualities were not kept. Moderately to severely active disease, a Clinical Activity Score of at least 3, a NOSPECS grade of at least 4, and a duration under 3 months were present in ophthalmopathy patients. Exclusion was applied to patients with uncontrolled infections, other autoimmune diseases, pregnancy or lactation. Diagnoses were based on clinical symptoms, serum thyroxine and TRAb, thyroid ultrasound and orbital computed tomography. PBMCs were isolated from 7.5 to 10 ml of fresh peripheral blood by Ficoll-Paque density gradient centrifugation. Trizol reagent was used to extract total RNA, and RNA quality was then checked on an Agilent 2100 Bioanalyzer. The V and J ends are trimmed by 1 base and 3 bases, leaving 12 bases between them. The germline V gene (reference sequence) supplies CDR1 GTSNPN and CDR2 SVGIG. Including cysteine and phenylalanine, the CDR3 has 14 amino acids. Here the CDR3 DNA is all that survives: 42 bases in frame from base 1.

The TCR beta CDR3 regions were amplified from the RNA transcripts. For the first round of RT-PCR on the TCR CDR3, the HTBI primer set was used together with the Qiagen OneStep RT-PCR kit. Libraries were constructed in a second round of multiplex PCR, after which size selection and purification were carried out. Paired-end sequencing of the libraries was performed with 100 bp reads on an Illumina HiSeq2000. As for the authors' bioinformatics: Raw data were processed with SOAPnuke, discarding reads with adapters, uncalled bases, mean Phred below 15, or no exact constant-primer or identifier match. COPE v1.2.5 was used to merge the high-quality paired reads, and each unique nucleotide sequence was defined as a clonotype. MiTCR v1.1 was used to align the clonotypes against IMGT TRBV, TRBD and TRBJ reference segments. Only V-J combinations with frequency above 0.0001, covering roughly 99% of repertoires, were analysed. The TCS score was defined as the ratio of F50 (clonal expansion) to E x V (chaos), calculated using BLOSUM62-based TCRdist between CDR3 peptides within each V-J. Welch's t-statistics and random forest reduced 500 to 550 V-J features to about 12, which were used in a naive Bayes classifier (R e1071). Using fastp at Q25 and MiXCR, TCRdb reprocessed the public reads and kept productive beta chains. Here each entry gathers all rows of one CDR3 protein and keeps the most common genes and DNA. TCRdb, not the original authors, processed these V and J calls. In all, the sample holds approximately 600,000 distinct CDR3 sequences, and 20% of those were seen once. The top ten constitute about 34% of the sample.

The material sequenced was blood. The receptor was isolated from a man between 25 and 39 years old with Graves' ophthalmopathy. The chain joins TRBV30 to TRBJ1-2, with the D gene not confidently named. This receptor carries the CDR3 CAWSGLGSYYGYTF. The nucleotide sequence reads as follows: TGTGCCTGGAGTGGATTGGGCTCTTACTATGGCTACACCTTC.